The 31 T cell receptor beta chains reported below all come from one sample, sequenced in a study of blood T cell repertoires in COVID-19. Clones were read by immunoSEQ multiplex PCR, and TCRdb kept only the in-frame ones, dropping some. The sample contains approximately 100,000 clones, roughly 85% of which appear only once. Sequenced material: peripheral blood. Every receptor here comes from a man in his fifties in a cohort sampled during active COVID-19.

CDR3 region: CASRGTEDLNTIYF. The CDR3 nucleotides read TGTGCCAGCAGGGGGACAGAAGATCTAAACACCATATATTTT. This chain links TRBV6-5 with TRBJ1-3; 7 bases agree with TRBD1. The V gene end was trimmed by 6 bases and the J gene end by 6 bases; junction bases not matched to a gene: 8. This CDR3 has 14 residues. The germline gives CDR1 MNHEY, CDR2 SVGAGI.

The rearrangement links TRBV7-9 to TRBJ1-1; 9 nucleotides match TRBD1. With V trimmed by 5 bases and J by 11 bases, 12 bases remained unmatched. This CDR3 spans 14 amino acids. CDR1 and CDR2 (germline): SEHNR, FQNEAQ (reference sequence). The CDR3 DNA sequence: TGTGCCAGCAGCCTTGGGGACAGGGTCGCAGGGGCTTTCTTT. Translating gives CASSLGDRVAGAFF.

This chain links TRBV2 with TRBJ1-1; the D is unclear. Trimming cost V 7 bases and J 1 base, with 7 bases left between them. Germline assignment: CDR1 SNHLY and CDR2 FYNNEI. The CDR3 is 12 residues long. The CDR3 region is CASKHPNTEAFF. DNA of the CDR3: TGTGCCAGCAAGCACCCGAACACTGAAGCTTTCTTT.

This clone was observed a single time. V gene TRBV2 combines with J gene TRBJ2-3, with 12 bases lining up with TRBD1. This CDR3 is built from 18 residues. Germline loops: CDR1 SNHLY, CDR2 FYNNEI. The V segment lost 8 bases and the J segment 0 bases; nucleotides outside the gene matches: 12. CDR3 DNA sequence: TGTGCCAGCTCCGGGACAGGGGGCCGAGGGAAAAGCACAGATACGCAGTATTTT. Translating gives CASSGTGGRGKSTDTQYF.

This clone came up a few times. The V gene is TRBV27, the J gene TRBJ2-7; 10 nucleotides line up with TRBD1. The CDR3 length is 17 residues. Germline-derived CDR1 and CDR2 are MNHEY and SMNVEV (reference sequence). The V and J ends lost 5 bases and 7 bases, in that order; junction bases with no gene match: 17. CDR3 nucleotides: TGTGCCAGCAGTCTCACCCCGAGGACAGGGGGGACGGGGGAGCAGTACTTC. Protein sequence: CASSLTPRTGGTGEQYF.

The rearrangement joins TRBV7-2 to TRBJ2-2, with TRBD2 matching over 11 bases. From germline, CDR1 is SGHTA and CDR2 FQGNSA. The CDR3 is 16 amino acids. The ends lost 5 bases at V and 6 bases at J; junction bases unmatched: 8. CDR3 loop: CASSLSGGATPGELFF. The CDR3 coding sequence is TGTGCCAGCAGCCTTAGCGGGGGGGCAACTCCCGGGGAGCTGTTTTTT.

The genes are TRBV28 and TRBJ2-3; 8 nucleotides match TRBD2. The length of the CDR3 is 14 residues. In germline, CDR1 is MDHEN, CDR2 SYDVKM. J gave up 9 bases and V 7 bases, and 12 bases lay outside the gene matches. CDR3: CASNGGGPPWTQYF. The DNA of the CDR3 is TGTGCCAGCAATGGCGGGGGGCCCCCTTGGACGCAGTATTTT.

V and J are TRBV18 and TRBJ1-2; possible D gene TRBD1, 5 bases. The CDR3 totals 16 residues. Deletions cut 2 bases from V and 4 bases from J, with 17 bases between. Per the germline V gene, CDR1 is KGHSH and CDR2 is LQKENI. CDR3 residues: CASSPELRGLSYGYTF. CDR3 DNA sequence: TGTGCCAGCTCACCAGAGCTACGGGGGTTAAGCTATGGCTACACCTTC.

The chain couples TRBV7-9 to TRBJ1-3, with 7 bases aligning to TRBD1. With 2 bases clipped from V and 1 base from J, the junction kept 5 bases outside the gene matches. The germline V gene has CDR1 SEHNR and CDR2 FQNEAQ (reference sequence). The CDR3 contains 16 residues. The CDR3 DNA follows: TGTGCCAGCAGCTTAACAGGGGCCGGGTCTGGAAACACCATATATTTT. This gives the protein CASSLTGAGSGNTIYF.

A few counts support this clone. The gene calls are TRBV15 and TRBJ2-1, with 8 bases fitting TRBD1. This CDR3 has 16 residues. Per the germline V gene, CDR1 is LNHNV and CDR2 is YYDKDF (reference sequence). The V segment lost 7 bases and the J segment 8 bases; nucleotides outside the gene matches: 16. In nucleotides, the CDR3 is TGTGCCACCACCCGCGTCCCCCGACAGGGGTGGGATGAGCAGTTCTTC. This translates into CATTRVPRQGWDEQFF.

The rearrangement joins TRBV25-1 to TRBJ1-1; D may be TRBD1 (5 bases). Germline V gene lookup returns CDR1 MGHDK and CDR2 SYGVNS. The CDR3 loop spans 15 amino acids. The germline V and J ends were trimmed by 3 bases and 1 base, with 12 bases remaining between them. The CDR3 DNA reads TGTGCCAGCAGTGACCCCCGCAGGGCGAACACTGAAGCTTTCTTT. Protein sequence: CASSDPRRANTEAFF.

The chain carries TRBV3-1 (or the pseudogene TRBV3-2) and TRBJ2-5; tentative D call: TRBD2 (5 bases). V lost 0 bases and J lost 2, with 10 bases in between. The germline gives CDR1 LGHDT, CDR2 YNNKEL (reference sequence). This CDR3 is built from 15 residues. CDR3 residues: CASSQDWRRQETQYF. For the CDR3, the DNA is TGTGCCAGCAGCCAAGATTGGAGGAGACAAGAGACCCAGTACTTC.

The rearrangement uses TRBV20-1 and TRBJ1-1; weak D call: TRBD1 (6 bases). Trimming shortened V by 8 bases and J by 1 base, and 8 bases separated the two germline ends. This CDR3 spans 11 amino acids. Germline lookup yields CDR1 DFQATT and CDR2 SNEGSKA (reference sequence). The CDR3, as DNA: TGCAGTCAACAGGGGAACACTGAAGCTTTCTTT. This gives the protein CSQQGNTEAFF.

The chain has TRBV10-3 and TRBJ1-2; 8 bases line up with TRBD1. This CDR3 contains 13 residues. With 6 bases clipped from V and 4 bases from J, the junction kept 4 bases outside the gene matches. Per germline, CDR1 ENHRY and CDR2 SYGVKD. The CDR3 sequence is CAIRGQGVYGYTF. The DNA of the CDR3 is TGTGCCATCAGAGGACAGGGTGTCTATGGCTACACCTTC.

The rearrangement uses TRBV11-3 and TRBJ2-5, with TRBD2 matching over 13 bases. The CDR3 has 20 residues. Germline values: CDR1 SGHNT, CDR2 YENEEA. V trimming: 3 bases; J trimming: 5 bases; junction bases outside the gene matches: 18. CDR3: CASSFQGGTSGVRSWETQYF. CDR3 bases: TGTGCCAGCAGCTTTCAAGGGGGGACTAGCGGGGTTCGTAGTTGGGAGACCCAGTACTTC.

The genes are TRBV24-1 and TRBJ1-5, with 7 bases fitting TRBD1. The germline V gene encodes CDR1 KGHDR and CDR2 SFDVKD. The J segment lost 6 bases and the V segment lost 5 bases, leaving 6 bases of the junction unmatched. The CDR3 is 14 amino acids. For the CDR3, the DNA is TGTGCCACCAGTGCCCGACCAGGGGGTCAGCCCCAGCATTTT. Translated: CATSARPGGQPQHF.

This rearrangement joins TRBV4-2 to TRBJ2-5; 12 bases map to TRBD2. Trimming at V came to 6 bases and at J to 5 bases, leaving 4 bases not matched to a gene. Germline CDR1 is LGHNA and CDR2 is YNFKEQ. The CDR3 spans 14 residues. CDR3 DNA: TGTGCCAGCAGACTAGCGGGGGGCGGGGAGACCCAGTACTTC. This encodes CASRLAGGGETQYF.

The gene calls are TRBV9 and TRBJ1-1; 7 nucleotides line up with TRBD1. V was pared by 0 bases and J by 4 bases, with 6 bases of the junction left unmatched. From germline, CDR1 is SGDLS and CDR2 YYNGEE. CDR3 length equals 15 residues. As DNA, the CDR3 is TGTGCCAGCAGCGTAGAAGGGGGCCTTGGCACTGAAGCTTTCTTT. Amino acids: CASSVEGGLGTEAFF.

The chain joins TRBV2 to TRBJ1-2, with 8 nucleotides matching TRBD1. Looked up from germline, CDR1 is SNHLY and CDR2 is FYNNEI. This CDR3 has 14 amino acids. V lost 7 bases and J lost 2; bases outside the gene matches: 6. The CDR3 here is CASTGQGGNYGYTF. The DNA of the CDR3 is TGTGCCAGCACTGGACAGGGCGGGAACTATGGCTACACCTTC.

The rearrangement links TRBV4-2 to TRBJ2-7; D gene uncertain. The CDR3 totals 13 residues. The ends were cut back, 1 base at V and 4 bases at J, with 8 bases in the middle. Germline V CDR1 and CDR2: LGHNA, YNFKEQ. The CDR3 is CASSQATLYEQYF. In nucleotides, the CDR3 is TGTGCCAGCAGCCAAGCCACTCTGTACGAGCAGTACTTC.

The J gene is TRBJ2-5, the V gene TRBV24-1; 11 nucleotides align to TRBD2. The CDR3 spans 15 residues. Germline V lookup: CDR1 KGHDR, CDR2 SFDVKD. With V trimmed by 4 bases and J by 4 bases, 4 bases remained unmatched. This CDR3 reads CATSDSSGGGETQYF. The CDR3 DNA is TGTGCCACCAGTGACAGTAGCGGGGGGGGAGAGACCCAGTACTTC.

The CDR3 DNA sequence: TGTGCCACCAGTGATGAAAGCCCTTTTTACAATGAGCAGTTCTTC. This codes for CATSDESPFYNEQFF. V is TRBV24-1 and J is TRBJ2-1; D is undetermined. Trimming left V 3 bases short and J 4 bases short, with 12 bases between. CDR1 is KGHDR, CDR2 SFDVKD, per germline. This CDR3 contains 15 residues.

The rearrangement joins TRBV3-1 (or the pseudogene TRBV3-2) to TRBJ2-3; no clear D gene. Germline V gene lookup returns CDR1 LGHDT and CDR2 YNNKEL (reference sequence). This CDR3 is 14 amino acids long. The V gene lost 4 bases and the J gene lost 2 bases, with 10 bases spanning the gap. Here the CDR3 DNA reads TGTGCCAGCAGCCGGCGGCAGACCACAGATACGCAGTATTTT. Encoded protein: CASSRRQTTDTQYF.

The chain carries TRBV5-4 and TRBJ2-1; tentative D call: TRBD2 (6 bases). V was shortened by 0 bases and J by 7 bases, with 14 bases between the two germline ends. Germline V CDR1 and CDR2: SGHNT, YYREEE (reference sequence). The CDR3 spans 15 residues. The CDR3 loop is CASSLVRRGDNEQFF. The CDR3 DNA is TGTGCCAGCAGCTTGGTGAGGAGGGGTGATAATGAGCAGTTCTTC.

The chain couples TRBV18 to TRBJ1-2; D is ambiguous. The germline V and J ends were trimmed by 5 bases and 6 bases, with 16 bases remaining between them. This CDR3 is 14 amino acids long. Germline V gene data show CDR1 as KGHSH and CDR2 as LQKENI. CDR3 in amino acids: CASSSTLLGDGYTF. The CDR3 DNA is TGTGCCAGCTCATCCACTCTCCTCGGAGATGGCTACACCTTC.

The CDR3 is CASILNGGALGETQYF. The CDR3, as DNA: TGTGCCAGCATCCTCAATGGGGGGGCATTGGGAGAGACCCAGTACTTC. The chain joins TRBV7-2 to TRBJ2-5, with D maybe TRBD2 (7 bases). Germline CDR1 and CDR2: SGHTA and FQGNSA. The CDR3 is made up of 16 amino acids. The V end was cut by 7 bases, the J end by 4 bases, with 22 bases between.

V and J are TRBV7-2 and TRBJ1-2; D perhaps matches TRBD1 (6 bases). Germline V gene lookup returns CDR1 SGHTA and CDR2 FQGNSA. V lost 5 bases, J lost 7 bases, and 17 bases lay in between. The CDR3 sequence is 14 residues long. CDR3: CASSPFGEGGGYTF. CDR3 nucleotides: TGTGCCAGCAGCCCCTTTGGGGAGGGGGGTGGCTACACCTTC.

J is TRBJ1-2 and V is TRBV5-1; D remains unclear. Trimming removed 4 bases from V and 8 bases from J, with 12 bases in between. Looked up from germline, CDR1 is SGHRS and CDR2 is YFSETQ. This CDR3 is built from 12 residues. The CDR3 spells CASSQRGNGYTF. Here the CDR3 DNA reads TGCGCCAGCAGCCAACGGGGAAACGGCTACACCTTC.

This clone was recorded only once. The chain recombines TRBV7-2 with TRBJ1-1; weak D call: TRBD1 (6 bases). Germline CDR1 and CDR2: SGHTA and FQGNSA. V lost 5 bases and J 5 bases, leaving 18 bases between the germline ends. This CDR3 has 15 residues. CDR3 DNA: TGTGCCAGCAGCCGCACGGGGGGGGCGCGGACTGAAGCTTTCTTT. Translation: CASSRTGGARTEAFF.

This chain links TRBV11-2 with TRBJ2-3; TRBD2 might be the D (6 bases). V dropped 1 base and J dropped 3 bases, with 8 bases sitting between them. CDR3 size: 14 residues. CDR1 is SGHAT and CDR2 is FQNNGV in the germline V gene. CDR3 DNA sequence: TGTGCCAGCAGCTTAGGCGCGGGAACAGATACGCAGTATTTT. Translating it yields CASSLGAGTDTQYF.

Of note for this clone: Other DNA sequences in the same sample also yield this CDR3. The V call is TRBV3-1 (or the pseudogene TRBV3-2), the J call TRBJ2-7; D is unresolved. Trimming cost V 1 base and J 4 bases, with 5 bases left between them. This CDR3 region has 12 residues. CDR1 is LGHDT and CDR2 is YNNKEL in the germline V gene (reference sequence). The CDR3 sequence: CASSQGRYEQYV. The DNA for the CDR3 is TGTGCCAGCAGCCAAGGTCGTTACGAGCAGTACGTC.